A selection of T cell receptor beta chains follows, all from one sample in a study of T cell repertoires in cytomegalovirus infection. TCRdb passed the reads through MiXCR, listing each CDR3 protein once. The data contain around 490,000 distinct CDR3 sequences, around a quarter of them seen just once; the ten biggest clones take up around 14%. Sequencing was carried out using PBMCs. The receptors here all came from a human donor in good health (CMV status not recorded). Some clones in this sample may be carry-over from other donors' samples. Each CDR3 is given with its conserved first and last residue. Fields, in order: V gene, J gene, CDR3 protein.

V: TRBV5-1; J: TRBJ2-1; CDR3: CASSVGLASPGGNEQFF
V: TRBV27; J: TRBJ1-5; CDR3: CASSLNPLQPQHF
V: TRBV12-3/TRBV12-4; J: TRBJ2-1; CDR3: CASSSPWSYNEQFF
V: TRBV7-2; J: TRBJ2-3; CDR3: CASSRGGGDTQYF
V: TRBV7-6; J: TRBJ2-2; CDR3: CASSLVQLGELFF
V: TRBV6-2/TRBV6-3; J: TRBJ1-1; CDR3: CASTNRGKDAEAFF
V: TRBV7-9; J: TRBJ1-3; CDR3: CASSPSMDQSPGNTIYF
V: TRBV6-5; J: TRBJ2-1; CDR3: CASSPLTSGSNEQFF
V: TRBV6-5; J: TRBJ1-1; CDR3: CASSSSNLNTEAFF
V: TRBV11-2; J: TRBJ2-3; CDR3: CASRGADTQYF
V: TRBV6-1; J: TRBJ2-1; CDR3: CASSEAGAGVGRNEQFF
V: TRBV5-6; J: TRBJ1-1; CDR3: CASSLIGEGTEAFF
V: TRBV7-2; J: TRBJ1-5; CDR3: CASSLGTLGQPQHF
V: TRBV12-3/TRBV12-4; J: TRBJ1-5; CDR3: CASSLSTGIMGIGNQPQHF
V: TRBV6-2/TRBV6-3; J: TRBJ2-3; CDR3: CASSDNTQYF
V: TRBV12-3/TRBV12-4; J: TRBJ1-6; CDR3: CASSLTASYNSPLHF
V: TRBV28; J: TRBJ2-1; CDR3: CASGLLAGKNEQFF
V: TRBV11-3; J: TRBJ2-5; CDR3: CASSLGSLAGGGQETQYF
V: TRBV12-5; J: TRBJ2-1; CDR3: CATPLSPINCGSAAYNEQFF
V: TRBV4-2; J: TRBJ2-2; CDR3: CASSQGTSGRTGELFF
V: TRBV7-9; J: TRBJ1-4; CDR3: CASSDGGLEKLFF
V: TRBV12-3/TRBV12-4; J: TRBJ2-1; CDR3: CASSFGIGPLKGQFF
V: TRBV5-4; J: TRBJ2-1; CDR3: CASSLGVSGTGSYNEQFF
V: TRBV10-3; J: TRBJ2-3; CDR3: CAISEGEPLTDTQYF
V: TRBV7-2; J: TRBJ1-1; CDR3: CASSLDRVIAFF
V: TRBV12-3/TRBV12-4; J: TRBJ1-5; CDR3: CASSPDGNSNQPQHF
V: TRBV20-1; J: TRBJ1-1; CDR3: CSARDNRVYYTEAFF
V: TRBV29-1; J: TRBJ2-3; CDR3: CSVEAGTGSTDTQYF
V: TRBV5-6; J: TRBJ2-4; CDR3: CASSLPSGRNIQYF
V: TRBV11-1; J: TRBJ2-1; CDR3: CASSATSGTYNEQFF
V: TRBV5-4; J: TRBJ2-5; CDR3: CASSLASLAGMETQYF
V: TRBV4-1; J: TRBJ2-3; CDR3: CASKGGGRRDTQYF
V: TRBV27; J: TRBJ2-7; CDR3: CASQPAPSSYEQYF